These 22 T cell receptor beta chains were all obtained from the same sample, sequenced in a study of T-cell reconstitution after alpha-beta-depleted transplantation in children. Unique molecular identifiers were incorporated when the TCRbeta library was constructed. TCRdb redid the calling of the PCR reads with MiXCR, one entry per CDR3 protein. The sample includes approximately 640,000 distinct CDR3 sequences, roughly 17% of them seen just once. The sequencing used PBMCs from the stem cell graft donor, collected from the stem cell graft. These receptor sequences come from a human donor who donated a stem cell graft to a child with acute myeloid leukemia.

This clonotype was recorded at least ten times. The chain uses TRBV29-1 and TRBJ1-5, with TRBD1 matching over 9 bases. CDR1 is SQVTM and CDR2 is ANQGSEA in the germline V gene. The J segment lost 6 bases and the V segment lost 5 bases, leaving 11 bases of the junction unmatched. The CDR3 is 15 amino acids. CDR3 nucleotides: TGCAGCGTTTCACAAGGGACAGGGACGAGTCAGCCCCAGCATTTT. Amino acid sequence: CSVSQGTGTSQPQHF. The full variable domain, its missing parts supplied by reference TRBV29-1 and TRBJ1-5, is SAVISQKPSRDICQRGTSLTIQCQVDSQVTMMFWYRQQPGQSLTLIATANQGSEATYESGFVIDKFPISRPNLTFSTLTVSNMSPEDSSIYLCSVSQGTGTSQPQHFGDGTRLSIL.

CDR3 in amino acids: CASSLAPGLRTEAFF. The CDR3 nucleotides read TGCGCCAGCAGCTTGGCCCCGGGTCTGAGAACTGAAGCTTTCTTT. The J gene is TRBJ1-1, the V gene TRBV5-1; D unclear. V gave up 0 bases and J gave up 5 bases, with 14 bases separating them. Germline V CDR1 and CDR2: SGHRS, YFSETQ. The CDR3 has 15 amino acids.

At least ten counts were recorded for this clonotype. One end of the junction is discordant with germline, which a read error may explain. The genes are TRBV7-9 and TRBJ2-1; 10 nucleotides align to TRBD2. The CDR3 sequence is 15 residues long. CDR1 SEHNR and CDR2 FQNEAQ come from the germline V gene (reference sequence). Here the CDR3 reads CASSLAGASYNEQFF. The CDR3 DNA is TGTGCCAGCAGCCTAGCGGGGGCCTCCTACAATGAGCAGTTCTTC.

This rearrangement joins TRBV4-3 to TRBJ2-7; 7 bases agree with TRBD2. CDR1 is LGHNA, CDR2 YSLEER, per germline. CDR3 length: 20 amino acids. V was pared by 2 bases and J by 3 bases, with 22 bases of the junction left unmatched. The CDR3 region has the DNA TGCGCCAGCAGCCAAAACATAATACGATGGGAGGGCCAAATTGACTACGAGCAGTACTTC. It is translated as CASSQNIIRWEGQIDYEQYF.

This clonotype occurred many times. CDR3 loop: CASSLGYRDNEQFF. Here the CDR3 DNA reads TGCGCCAGCAGCTTGGGGTACAGGGACAATGAGCAGTTCTTC. This chain uses TRBV5-1 with TRBJ2-1, with D possibly being TRBD1 (6 bases). This CDR3 spans 14 amino acids. V dropped 0 bases and J dropped 5 bases, with 9 bases sitting between them. Germline CDR1 SGHRS, CDR2 YFSETQ. The whole variable domain, remainder taken from reference TRBV5-1 and TRBJ2-1, is KAGVTQTPRYLIKTRGQQVTLSCSPISGHRSVSWYQQTPGQGLQFLFEYFSETQRNKGNFPGRFSGRQFSNSRSEMNVSTLELGDSALYLCASSLGYRDNEQFFGPGTRLTVL.

This clonotype was counted ten times or more. V gene TRBV5-1 combines with J gene TRBJ2-3; 8 nucleotides align to TRBD2. There are 18 residues in the CDR3. CDR1 is SGHRS and CDR2 is YFSETQ in the germline V gene. V lost 4 bases, J lost 1 base, and 14 bases stayed unmatched. The CDR3 is CASSRSWLTSDRTDTQYF. The CDR3 nucleotides read TGCGCCAGCAGCCGATCCTGGCTGACTAGCGACCGCACAGATACGCAGTATTTT.

This clonotype was counted at least ten times. V is TRBV30 and J is TRBJ1-5, with 8 bases lining up with TRBD1. The CDR3 covers 14 residues. Trimming cost V 3 bases and J 5 bases; bases outside gene matches: 6. The germline CDR1 and CDR2 sequences are GTSNPN and SVGIG (reference sequence). In DNA, the CDR3 is TGTGCCTGGAGGCCCGCGGACAGGGATCAGCCCCAGCATTTT. Protein sequence: CAWRPADRDQPQHF.

Many counts were recorded for this clonotype. V is TRBV20-1 and J is TRBJ1-5; a possible D gene is TRBD1 (5 bases). Germline V gene sequence: CDR1 DFQATT, CDR2 SNEGSKA (reference sequence). The CDR3 runs 13 residues. The V end was cut by 6 bases, the J end by 5 bases, with 14 bases between. The CDR3 region is CSAPDSFDQPQHF. CDR3 bases: TGCAGTGCGCCAGACAGTTTTGATCAGCCCCAGCATTTT.

This sequence joins TRBV7-6 and TRBJ1-2; a weak D match, TRBD1 (6 bases). CDR3 size: 13 residues. Trimming removed 2 bases from V and 6 bases from J, with 10 bases in between. The germline gives CDR1 SGHVS, CDR2 FNYEAQ. CDR3 sequence (DNA): TGTGCCAGCAGCTTATCCGGGGGCGATGGCTACACCTTC. This translates into CASSLSGGDGYTF.

The sample holds many counts of this clonotype. The V and J genes are TRBV20-1 and TRBJ1-2, with D maybe TRBD1 (5 bases). Germline assignment: CDR1 DFQATT and CDR2 SNEGSKA (reference sequence). Trimming took 3 bases from V and 2 from J, leaving 13 bases between them. The CDR3 is made up of 14 amino acids. CDR3 sequence (DNA): TGCAGTGCTAGGGGGGACTTAAGGAACTATGGCTACACCTTC. Protein: CSARGDLRNYGYTF.

This clonotype was seen a handful of times. The chain uses TRBV20-1 and TRBJ2-2, with D possibly TRBD2 on 5 matching bases. Germline CDR1 reads DFQATT; CDR2 reads SNEGSKA (reference sequence). The CDR3 totals 13 residues. Trimming stripped 6 bases from V and 7 bases from J, with 15 bases between. This CDR3 is CSAAQDRGGELFF. CDR3 in DNA: TGCAGTGCCGCGCAGGACCGGGGCGGGGAGCTGTTTTTT.

This clonotype was detected many times. The chain uses TRBV20-1 and TRBJ1-1; possible D gene TRBD1, 6 bases. The CDR3 contains 13 residues. Germline CDR1 reads DFQATT; CDR2 reads SNEGSKA (reference sequence). V was trimmed by 5 bases and J by 0 bases, leaving 10 bases between them. CDR3 DNA: TGCAGTGCTTCGGACAGCATGAACACTGAAGCTTTCTTT. Amino acid sequence: CSASDSMNTEAFF.

This rearrangement joins TRBV5-1 to TRBJ2-1; D may be TRBD1 (6 bases). The CDR3 is 15 amino acids. The V end lost 1 base, the J end lost 9 bases, and 17 bases lay between the germline ends. Germline V gene data show CDR1 as SGHRS and CDR2 as YFSETQ. CDR3 protein: CASSLKTGPNREQFF. DNA for the CDR3: TGCGCCAGCAGCTTGAAGACAGGCCCCAATCGTGAGCAGTTCTTC. Full variable domain (rest looked up from reference TRBV5-1 and TRBJ2-1): KAGVTQTPRYLIKTRGQQVTLSCSPISGHRSVSWYQQTPGQGLQFLFEYFSETQRNKGNFPGRFSGRQFSNSRSEMNVSTLELGDSALYLCASSLKTGPNREQFFGPGTRLTVL.

This clonotype was observed many times. The chain employs TRBV12-3 or TRBV12-4 and TRBJ2-7; 8 bases map to TRBD2. The junction had 5 bases not matched to a gene; V was cut back by 1 base and J by 3 bases. The CDR3 runs to 15 residues. Here the CDR3 DNA reads TGTGCCAGCAGTTTAGGTGTAGCGGGGATCTACGAGCAGTACGTC. It encodes CASSLGVAGIYEQYV.

The chain employs TRBV10-3 and TRBJ2-1; possible D gene TRBD1, 6 bases. V was trimmed by 3 bases and J by 0 bases, leaving 9 bases between them. The V gene's germline CDR1 is ENHRY and CDR2 SYGVKD. The CDR3 totals 15 residues. The CDR3 here is CAISDKGGSYNEQFF. The CDR3 DNA reads as TGTGCCATCAGTGATAAAGGGGGCTCCTACAATGAGCAGTTCTTC.

The sample holds many counts of this clonotype. This chain joins TRBV4-3 and TRBJ2-1; no firm D call. The CDR3 consists of 14 residues. V was shortened by 0 bases and J by 9 bases, with 12 bases between the two germline ends. CDR1 LGHNA and CDR2 YSLEER come from the germline V gene. The CDR3 DNA is TGCGCCAGCAGCCAAGATAGTGGCAGCAGTGAGCAGTTCTTC. Its protein is CASSQDSGSSEQFF.

The sample holds a few counts of this clonotype. This rearrangement joins TRBV7-2 to TRBJ1-6; tentatively, D is TRBD1 (5 bases). V was pared by 2 bases and J by 7 bases, with 12 bases between. This CDR3 region has 15 residues. Germline V lookup: CDR1 SGHTA, CDR2 FQGNSA. The chain's CDR3 is CASSLFGGGNSPLHF. The CDR3 DNA reads as TGTGCCAGCAGCTTATTCGGGGGTGGGAATTCACCCCTCCACTTT.

This clonotype was detected many times. The CDR3 spells CSVDTGLADTQYF. Written as DNA, the CDR3 is TGCAGCGTTGACACAGGGTTGGCAGATACGCAGTATTTT. The chain employs TRBV29-1 and TRBJ2-3; D might be TRBD1 (6 bases). CDR1 SQVTM and CDR2 ANQGSEA come from the germline V gene. The CDR3 has 13 residues. Between the trimmed V and J ends, which lost 3 bases and 4 bases, there was a span of 11 bases.

This clonotype has more than one count but fewer than ten. The chain recombines TRBV10-3 with TRBJ1-6; D is unclear. The CDR3 is made up of 15 amino acids. CDR1 is ENHRY and CDR2 is SYGVKD in the germline V gene. V lost 6 bases and J lost 10, with 19 bases in between. The CDR3 nucleotides are TGTGCCATCAGAGGCTCCCCTCTGGAGGAGTCACCCCTCCACTTT. Amino acids: CAIRGSPLEESPLHF.

This clonotype was detected a few times. The J gene is TRBJ1-5, the V gene TRBV15; D is unclear. V lost 5 bases to trimming and J lost 1 base, with 12 bases between them. The CDR3 runs to 15 residues. Germline CDR1 is LNHNV and CDR2 is YYDKDF (reference sequence). DNA of the CDR3: TGTGCCACCAGCTCCCGTCAGAGAAGCAATCAGCCCCAGCATTTT. Encoded protein: CATSSRQRSNQPQHF.

The rearrangement joins TRBV20-1 to TRBJ1-3; maybe TRBD1 (5 bases). The CDR3 spans 17 residues. Trimming pared 0 bases from V and 3 bases from J, leaving 18 bases between. The germline V gene encodes CDR1 DFQATT and CDR2 SNEGSKA (reference sequence). Here the CDR3 DNA reads TGCAGTGCTAGAGACCCCTCCGGGCGGGGCGGTGGAAACACCATATATTTT. It codes for CSARDPSGRGGGNTIYF.

This clonotype was detected a few times. The CDR3 DNA is TGCAGCGTTGGGTTCGAGAATAGAAACAATGAGCAGTTCTTC. It yields the protein CSVGFENRNNEQFF. The chain uses TRBV29-1 and TRBJ2-1, with unresolved D. Germline CDR1 and CDR2: SQVTM and ANQGSEA. Trimming pared 4 bases from V and 5 bases from J, leaving 15 bases between. The CDR3 extends over 14 amino acids.